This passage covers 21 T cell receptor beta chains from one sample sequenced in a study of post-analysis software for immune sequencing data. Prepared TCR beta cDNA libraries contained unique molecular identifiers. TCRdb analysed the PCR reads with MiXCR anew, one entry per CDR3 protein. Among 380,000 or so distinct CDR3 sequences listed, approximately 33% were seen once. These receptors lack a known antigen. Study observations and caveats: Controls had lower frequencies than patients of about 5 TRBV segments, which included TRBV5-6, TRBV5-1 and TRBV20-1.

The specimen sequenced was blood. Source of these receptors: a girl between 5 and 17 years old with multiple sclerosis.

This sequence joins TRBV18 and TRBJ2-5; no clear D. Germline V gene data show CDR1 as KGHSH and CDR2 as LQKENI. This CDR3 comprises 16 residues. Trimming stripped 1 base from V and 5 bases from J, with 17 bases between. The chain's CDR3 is CASSPQGLNTRETQYF. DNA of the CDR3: TGTGCCAGCTCACCACAGGGTCTGAACACCCGGGAGACCCAGTACTTC. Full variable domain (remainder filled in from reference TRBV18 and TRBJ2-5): NAGVMQNPRHLVRRRGQEARLRCSPMKGHSHVYWYRQLPEEGLKFMVYLQKENIIDESGMPKERFSAEFPKEGPSILRIQQVVRGDSAAYFCASSPQGLNTRETQYFGPGTRLLVL.

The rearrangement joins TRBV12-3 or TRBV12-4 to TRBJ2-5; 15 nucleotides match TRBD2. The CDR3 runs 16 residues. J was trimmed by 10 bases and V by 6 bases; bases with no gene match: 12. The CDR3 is CASSPRTSGGAGGQYF. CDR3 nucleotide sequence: TGTGCCAGCAGCCCCCGGACTAGCGGGGGGGCAGGGGGCCAGTACTTC.

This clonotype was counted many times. The CDR3 here is CASSRGQGEVADTQYF. CDR3 nucleotides: TGTGCCAGCAGCCGTGGCCAGGGAGAGGTGGCAGATACGCAGTATTTT. The chain combines TRBV11-1 with TRBJ2-3; D may be TRBD1 or TRBD2 (5 bases each). The CDR3 length is 16 residues. Trimming removed 5 bases at V and 4 bases at J, with 19 bases between. Germline CDR1 is SGHAT and CDR2 is FQDESV (reference sequence).

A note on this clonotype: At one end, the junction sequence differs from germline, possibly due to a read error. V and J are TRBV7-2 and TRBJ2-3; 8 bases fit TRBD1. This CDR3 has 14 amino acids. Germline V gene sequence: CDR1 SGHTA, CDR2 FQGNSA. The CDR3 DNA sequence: TGTGCCTGCAGCTCGACAGGGGCGGCAGATACGCAGTATTTT. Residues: CACSSTGAADTQYF.

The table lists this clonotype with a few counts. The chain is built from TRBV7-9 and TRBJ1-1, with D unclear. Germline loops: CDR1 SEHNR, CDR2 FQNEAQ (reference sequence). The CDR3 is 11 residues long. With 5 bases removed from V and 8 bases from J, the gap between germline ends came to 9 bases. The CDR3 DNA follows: TGTGCCAGCAGCCCACTCCTCGAAGCTTTCTTT. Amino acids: CASSPLLEAFF. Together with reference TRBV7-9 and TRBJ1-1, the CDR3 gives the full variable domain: DTGVSQNPRHKITKRGQNVTFRCDPISEHNRLYWYRQTLGQGPEFLTYFQNEAQLEKSRLLSDRFSAERPKGSFSTLEIQRTEQGDSAMYLCASSPLLEAFFGQGTRLTVV.

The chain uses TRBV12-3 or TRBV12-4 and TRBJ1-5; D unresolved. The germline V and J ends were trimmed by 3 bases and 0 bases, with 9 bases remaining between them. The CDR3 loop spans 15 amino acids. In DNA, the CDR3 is TGTGCCAGCAGTTTGCATCCGTCTAGCAATCAGCCCCAGCATTTT. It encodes CASSLHPSSNQPQHF.

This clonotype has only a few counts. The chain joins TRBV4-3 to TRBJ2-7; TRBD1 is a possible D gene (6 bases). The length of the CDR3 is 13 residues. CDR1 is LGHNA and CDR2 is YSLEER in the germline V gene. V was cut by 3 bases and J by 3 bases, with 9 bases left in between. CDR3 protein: CASSQGAYYEQYF. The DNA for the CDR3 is TGCGCCAGCAGCCAGGGGGCCTACTACGAGCAGTACTTC.

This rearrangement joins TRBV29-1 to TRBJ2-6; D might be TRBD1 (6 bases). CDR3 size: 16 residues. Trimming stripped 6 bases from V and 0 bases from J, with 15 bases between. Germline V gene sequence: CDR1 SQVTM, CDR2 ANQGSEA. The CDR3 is CSVTGPGTSGANVLTF. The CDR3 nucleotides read TGCAGCGTGACAGGTCCAGGGACCTCTGGGGCCAACGTCCTGACTTTC.

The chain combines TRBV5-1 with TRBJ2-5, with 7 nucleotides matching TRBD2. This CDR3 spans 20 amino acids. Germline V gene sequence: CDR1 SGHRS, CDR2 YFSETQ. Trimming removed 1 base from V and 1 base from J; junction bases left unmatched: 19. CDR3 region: CASSLSIGTTVSFSQETQYF. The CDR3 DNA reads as TGCGCCAGCAGCTTGTCGATCGGGACTACCGTATCTTTCTCCCAAGAGACCCAGTACTTC.

CDR3 DNA sequence: TGTGCCAGCAGCCCCCTAAAAGTTGAGTCTGAGCAGTTCTTC. Protein: CASSPLKVESEQFF. The chain uses TRBV7-2 and TRBJ2-1; D is unresolved. Trimming took 5 bases from V and 9 from J, leaving 17 bases between them. The CDR3 covers 14 residues. Germline V gene data show CDR1 as SGHTA and CDR2 as FQGNSA.

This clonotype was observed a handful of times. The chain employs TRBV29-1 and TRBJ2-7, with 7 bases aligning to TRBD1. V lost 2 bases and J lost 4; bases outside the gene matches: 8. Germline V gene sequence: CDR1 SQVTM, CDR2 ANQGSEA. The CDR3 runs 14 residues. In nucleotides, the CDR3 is TGCAGCGTTGAATATAGTGGGACAGAATACGAGCAGTACTTC. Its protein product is CSVEYSGTEYEQYF.

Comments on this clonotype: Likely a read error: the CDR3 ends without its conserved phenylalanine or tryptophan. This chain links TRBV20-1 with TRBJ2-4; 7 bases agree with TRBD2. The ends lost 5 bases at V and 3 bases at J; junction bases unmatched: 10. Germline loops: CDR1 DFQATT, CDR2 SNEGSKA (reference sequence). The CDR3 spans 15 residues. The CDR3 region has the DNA TGCAGTGCTGGAATAAGCGGGGATTACAAAAACATTCAGTACCTC. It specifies CSAGISGDYKNIQYL.

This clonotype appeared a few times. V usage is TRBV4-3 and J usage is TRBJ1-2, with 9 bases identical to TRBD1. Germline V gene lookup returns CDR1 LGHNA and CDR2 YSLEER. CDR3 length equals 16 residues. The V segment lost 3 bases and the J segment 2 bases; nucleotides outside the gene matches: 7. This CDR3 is CASSQTHGTGNYGYTF. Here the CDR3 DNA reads TGCGCCAGCAGCCAGACCCACGGGACAGGGAACTATGGCTACACCTTC.

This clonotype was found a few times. The CDR3 here is CASSYKGGQNYGYTF. DNA of the CDR3: TGTGCCAGCAGTTACAAGGGAGGACAGAACTATGGCTACACCTTC. The rearrangement uses TRBV6-5 and TRBJ1-2, with TRBD1 as a possible D gene (6 bases). Germline CDR1 reads MNHEY; CDR2 reads SVGAGI. The CDR3 consists of 15 residues. With 2 bases removed from V and 2 bases from J, the gap between germline ends came to 12 bases.

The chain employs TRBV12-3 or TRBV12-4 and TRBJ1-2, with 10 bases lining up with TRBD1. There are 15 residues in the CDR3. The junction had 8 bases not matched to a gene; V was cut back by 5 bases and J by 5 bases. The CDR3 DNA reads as TGTGCCAGCAGTCCCGACAGGGGGCGGTCGTATGGCTACACCTTC. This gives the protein CASSPDRGRSYGYTF.

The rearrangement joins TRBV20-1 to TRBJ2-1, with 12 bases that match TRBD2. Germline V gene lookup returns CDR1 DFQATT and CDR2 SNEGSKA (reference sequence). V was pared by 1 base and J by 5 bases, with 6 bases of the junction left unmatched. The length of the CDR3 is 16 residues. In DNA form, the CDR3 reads TGCAGTGCTAGAGGGCGACTAGCGGGGGATGACAATGAGCAGTTCTTC. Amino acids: CSARGRLAGDDNEQFF.

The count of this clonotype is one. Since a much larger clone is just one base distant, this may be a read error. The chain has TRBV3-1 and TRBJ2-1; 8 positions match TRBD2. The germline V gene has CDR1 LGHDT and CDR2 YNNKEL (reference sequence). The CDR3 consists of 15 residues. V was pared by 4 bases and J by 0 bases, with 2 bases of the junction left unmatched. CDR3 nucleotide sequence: TGTGCCAGCAGCCGTAGCGGGGACTCCTACAATGAGCAGTTCTTC. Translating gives CASSRSGDSYNEQFF.

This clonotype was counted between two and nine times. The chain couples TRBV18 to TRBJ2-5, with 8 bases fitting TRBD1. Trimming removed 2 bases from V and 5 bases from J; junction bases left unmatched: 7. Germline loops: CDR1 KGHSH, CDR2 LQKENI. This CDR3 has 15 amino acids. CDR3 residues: CASSPGTGTKETQYF. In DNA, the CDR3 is TGTGCCAGCTCACCAGGGACAGGCACCAAGGAGACCCAGTACTTC.

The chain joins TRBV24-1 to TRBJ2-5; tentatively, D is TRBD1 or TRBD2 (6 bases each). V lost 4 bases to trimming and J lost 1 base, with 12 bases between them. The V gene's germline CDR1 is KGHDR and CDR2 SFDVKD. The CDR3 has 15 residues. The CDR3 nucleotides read TGTGCCACCAGTGACCCGGAGGGGGGCCAAGAGACCCAGTACTTC. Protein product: CATSDPEGGQETQYF.

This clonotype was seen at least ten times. CDR3 in DNA: TGTGCCAGCAACAATGGGGTCAGGGAGACCCAGTACTTC. Translating it yields CASNNGVRETQYF. The chain carries TRBV6-2 or TRBV6-3 and TRBJ2-5; D ambiguous. The germline V gene has CDR1 MNHEY and CDR2 SVGEGT. The CDR3 loop spans 13 amino acids. V shed 7 bases and J shed 5 bases, with 14 bases lying between them.

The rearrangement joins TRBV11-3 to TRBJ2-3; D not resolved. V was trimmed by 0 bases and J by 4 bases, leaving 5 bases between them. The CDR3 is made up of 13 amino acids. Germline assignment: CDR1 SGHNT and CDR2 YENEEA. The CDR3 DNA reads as TGTGCCAGCAGCTTAGATGGTGCAGATACGCAGTATTTT. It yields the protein CASSLDGADTQYF.